This T cell receptor (beta chain) was documented in a study of brain T cells in children with intractable seizures. Study conclusions and caveats: HCMV serostatus was not known, and viral specificity came from CDR3 similarity only.

V lost 2 bases to trimming and J lost 2 bases, with 9 bases between them. Per germline, CDR1 MNHEY and CDR2 SVGAGI. The CDR3 runs 14 residues. Time point: blood from clinic visit 5 months post-surgery; TSC patient then seizure free. Surgery cases with the highest brain T cell transcript signatures were chosen for sequencing. Patients received at least one anti-epileptic drug before surgery. This clone was observed once. Antigen specificity is unknown. Other DNA sequences within the sample encode an identical CDR3. Repertoires were generated with immunoSEQ multiplex PCR, while TCRdb's copy carries only in-frame clones and drops some. This sample has around 340,000 clones, with more than 85% found just once.

This clonotype originated in a boy less than two years old with tuberous sclerosis and intractable seizures. The chain is built from TRBV6-5 and TRBJ1-2; D is ambiguous. Specimen: peripheral blood, collected about 5 months after surgery. In nucleotides, the CDR3 is TGTGCCAGCAGTTACGGAAGAACCAACTATGGCTACACCTTC. It codes for CASSYGRTNYGYTF.